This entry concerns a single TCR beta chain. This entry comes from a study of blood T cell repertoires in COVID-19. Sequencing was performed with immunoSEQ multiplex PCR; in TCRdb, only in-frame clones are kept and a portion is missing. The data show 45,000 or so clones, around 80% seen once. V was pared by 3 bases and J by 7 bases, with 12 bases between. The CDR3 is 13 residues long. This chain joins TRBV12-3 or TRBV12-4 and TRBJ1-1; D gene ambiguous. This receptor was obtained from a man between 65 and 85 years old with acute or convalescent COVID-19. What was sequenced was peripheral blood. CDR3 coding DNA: TGTGCCAGCAGTTTTCGACAACTTGGTGAAGCTTTCTTT. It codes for CASSFRQLGEAFF.